This TCR beta chain was recovered during a study of shared clonotypes between healthy human individuals. Study-wide findings and caveats: Sorted-subset sequencing was shown by rarefaction to be incomplete despite large depth.

Trimming took off 7 bases at V and 3 bases at J, with 13 bases between the two ends. This CDR3 has 13 residues. Germline loops: CDR1 MDHEN, CDR2 SYDVKM. This clone appeared a single time. Its antigen is not identified. Deep-level running was used for the assay. Sequencing was performed with immunoSEQ multiplex PCR; in TCRdb, only in-frame clones are kept and a portion is missing. The sample lists 1,100,000 or so clones; around 82% were seen once. The specimen sequenced was memory CD4+ T cells from PBMCs. As to subset: CD45RA-negative fraction. This TCR derives from a man between 18 and 29 years old in good health. Some clones in this sample may be carry-over from other donors' samples. The rearrangement links TRBV28 to TRBJ2-7; D may be TRBD1 or TRBD2 (5 bases each). This CDR3 is CASIPGRRYEQYF. The CDR3 bases are TGTGCCAGCATTCCGGGACGCCGCTACGAGCAGTACTTC.